This is a list of T cell receptor beta chains from one sample in a study of blood T cell repertoires in COVID-19. Here immunoSEQ multiplex PCR was the method, and the copy in TCRdb shows in-frame clones only, minus some. The sample has 200,000 to 300,000 clones, roughly 90% seen once. Source material: PBMCs or T cells enriched from blood (not recorded which). Source of these receptors: a woman in her twenties or thirties with acute COVID-19. Each CDR3 is given with its conserved first and last residue. Each record gives: J gene, clone size, D gene, V gene, CDR3 length, CDR3 DNA, CDR3 protein. A D gene is named only where the DNA matches it firmly. Size tells how often a clone was seen (once, few, many) or the class of an expanded clone, and some rows leave it out.

TRBJ1-1 | NA | NA | TRBV12-3/TRBV12-4 | 13 | TGTGCCAGCAGTTTACAGGAGGTCACTGAAGCTTTCTTT | CASSLQEVTEAFF
TRBJ1-1 | NA | NA | TRBV6-2/TRBV6-3 | 14 | TGTGCCAGCAGTTTATCTATGCTGAACACTGAAGCTTTCTTT | CASSLSMLNTEAFF
TRBJ2-3 | NA | TRBD2 | TRBV3-1/TRBV3-2 | 17 | TGTGCCAGCAGCCAAGACGGGACTAGCGGGGGGGCCTGGACGCAGTATTTT | CASSQDGTSGGAWTQYF
TRBJ1-3 | NA | NA | TRBV19 | 14 | TGTGCCAGTAGTATACGAGGCTCTGGAAACACCATATATTTT | CASSIRGSGNTIYF
TRBJ1-6 | NA | NA | TRBV19 | 14 | TGTGCCAGTAGTATAGACGGGGGGAATTCACCCCTCCACTTT | CASSIDGGNSPLHF
TRBJ1-4 | NA | NA | TRBV27 | 15 | TGTGCCAGCAGTTTATCTCGGGGACATCATGAAAAACTGTTTTTT | CASSLSRGHHEKLFF
TRBJ1-5 | NA | TRBD1 | TRBV29-1 | 15 | TGCAGCGTTCGTGCCGGGACAGGGTCTCGTCAGCCCCAGCATTTT | CSVRAGTGSRQPQHF
TRBJ2-7 | once | NA | TRBV10-3 | 13 | TGTGCCATCAGTGAGTTCAGGGAAGGAGAGCAGTACTTC | CAISEFREGEQYF
TRBJ2-7 | NA | NA | TRBV7-9 | 12 | TGTGCCAGCAGCTTAGAGAGCTACGAGCAGTACTTC | CASSLESYEQYF
TRBJ1-6 | NA | NA | TRBV2 | 11 | TGTGCCTGTTCTAATAATTCACCCCTCCACTTT | CACSNNSPLHF
TRBJ1-5 | NA | NA | TRBV28 | 15 | TGTGCCAGCAGCAATGGGGGGAATAGCAATCAGCCCCAGCATTTT | CASSNGGNSNQPQHF
TRBJ2-7 | NA | NA | TRBV7-9 | 11 | TGTGCCAGCAGCTTGGGCCCCGAGCAGTACTTC | CASSLGPEQYF
TRBJ1-2 | NA | NA | TRBV27 | 15 | TGTGCCAGCAGTTTGAGGGTGGCAGGCACCCATGGCTACACCTTC | CASSLRVAGTHGYTF
TRBJ1-5 | NA | NA | TRBV12-3/TRBV12-4 | 13 | TGTGCCAGCAGTTTGGCCCCCAATCAGCCCCAGCATTTT | CASSLAPNQPQHF
TRBJ2-3 | NA | NA | TRBV5-5 | 15 | TGTGCCAGCAGCTTGGACATGGCTAGCACAGATACGCAGTATTTT | CASSLDMASTDTQYF
TRBJ2-1 | NA | TRBD1 | TRBV27 | 15 | TGTGCCAGCAGTCAAAGGACAGGGGGCTTCTATGAGCAGTTCTTC | CASSQRTGGFYEQFF
TRBJ1-2 | NA | NA | TRBV6-1 | 13 | TGTGCCAGCAGTGAAGGGACAGTCTATGGCTACACCTTC | CASSEGTVYGYTF
TRBJ2-1 | few | NA | TRBV5-4 | 17 | TGTGCCAGCAGCTTGGGGTCCGGGTTAGCTTTGAGGAATGAGCAGTTCTTC | CASSLGSGLALRNEQFF
TRBJ1-1 | once | TRBD1 | TRBV5-6 | 14 | TGTGCCAGCAGCCTGGACAGGGGTTCTCGGGAAGCTTTCTTT | CASSLDRGSREAFF
TRBJ2-3 | NA | NA | TRBV9 | 18 | TGTGCCAGCAGCGTAGACTCGTGGGTTGTCGGGGGCACAGATACGCAGTATTTT | CASSVDSWVVGGTDTQYF
TRBJ1-1 | NA | NA | TRBV7-2 | 13 | TGTGCCAGCATCTCACTATGGGGAGCTGAAGCTTTCTTT | CASISLWGAEAFF
TRBJ1-5 | medium-sized | NA | TRBV5-1 | 13 | TGCGCCAGCAGCTTGGCAGGAACCCAGCCCCAGCATTTT | CASSLAGTQPQHF
TRBJ2-7 | NA | TRBD1 | TRBV4-1 | 14 | TGCGCCAGCAGCCAAAGGGACAGGGGAGACGAGCAGTACTTC | CASSQRDRGDEQYF
TRBJ1-2 | NA | NA | TRBV27 | 12 | TGTGCCAGCAGTCCATACAGGGATGGCTACACCTTC | CASSPYRDGYTF
TRBJ2-2 | NA | NA | TRBV3-1/TRBV3-2 | 15 | TGTGCCAGCAGCCAAGATACCAGGGGAAACGGGGAGCTGTTTTTT | CASSQDTRGNGELFF
TRBJ1-2 | NA | NA | TRBV2 | 15 | TGTGCCAGCAGTGAAGTCACCTCAGGGGACTATGGCTACACCTTC | CASSEVTSGDYGYTF
TRBJ2-7 | NA | NA | TRBV28 | 14 | TGTGCCAGCAGTCGGTGGGACTTCTCCTACGAGCAGTACTTC | CASSRWDFSYEQYF
TRBJ1-2 | NA | NA | TRBV3-1/TRBV3-2 | 15 | TGTGCCAGCAGCCCCATCCGGGGACTCCACTATGGCTACACCTTC | CASSPIRGLHYGYTF
TRBJ2-7 | NA | TRBD1 | TRBV25-1 | 13 | TGTGCCAGCAGTGCCACGGACAGGTACGAGCAGTACTTC | CASSATDRYEQYF
TRBJ2-7 | NA | NA | TRBV7-8 | 18 | TGTGCCAGCAGCTTAGTTTCCCGGGGGTCCGAAATCTCCTACGAGCAGTACTTC | CASSLVSRGSEISYEQYF
TRBJ1-2 | NA | NA | TRBV3-1/TRBV3-2 | 15 | TGTGCCAGCAGCCAAGGATCCCGACAGCCCTATGGCTACACCTTC | CASSQGSRQPYGYTF
TRBJ1-4 | NA | NA | TRBV18 | 15 | TGTGCCAGCTCATCAAAACAGGGTCCTAATGAAAAACTGTTTTTT | CASSSKQGPNEKLFF
TRBJ2-1 | once | NA | TRBV19 | 12 | TGTGCCAGTAGAACAGCCTACAATGAGCAGTTCTTC | CASRTAYNEQFF
TRBJ2-5 | NA | TRBD2 | TRBV7-3 | 15 | TGTGCCAGCAGCCCGAATCTAGCGGGGCAAGAGACCCAGTACTTC | CASSPNLAGQETQYF
TRBJ2-5 | NA | TRBD1 | TRBV7-9 | 14 | TGTGCCAGCAGCACTCCGGGACAGCAAGAGACCCAGTACTTC | CASSTPGQQETQYF
TRBJ2-2 | NA | TRBD2 | TRBV2 | 17 | TGTGCCAGCAGTGATCTAGCGGGGGACTCGAACACCGGGGAGCTGTTTTTT | CASSDLAGDSNTGELFF
TRBJ1-6 | NA | NA | TRBV5-1 | 15 | TGCGCCAGCAGCCCGCTCCAGGGGTATAATTCACCCCTCCACTTT | CASSPLQGYNSPLHF
TRBJ2-7 | once | NA | TRBV30 | 13 | TGTGCCTGGAGTGACCTCTCCGGGAGTACGAGGTTTTTC | CAWSDLSGSTRFF
TRBJ1-1 | NA | NA | TRBV5-1 | 13 | TGCGCCAGCAGCTTTGGCCAGGCTACTGAAGCTTTCTTT | CASSFGQATEAFF
TRBJ2-1 | NA | NA | TRBV3-1/TRBV3-2 | 11 | TGTGCCAGCAGCCACGGACAAGTCCAGTTCTTC | CASSHGQVQFF
TRBJ1-1 | NA | TRBD1 | TRBV7-9 | 14 | TGTGCCAGCAGCTTCGGGACAGGGAACACTGAAGCTTTCTTT | CASSFGTGNTEAFF
TRBJ1-5 | NA | NA | TRBV3-1/TRBV3-2 | 12 | TGTGCCAGCCAGAGGGGCAATCAGCCCCAGCATTTT | CASQRGNQPQHF
TRBJ1-1 | NA | NA | TRBV2 | 13 | TGTGCCATCAGGCCGGACAGTTTCGCTGAAGCTTTCTTT | CAIRPDSFAEAFF
TRBJ2-3 | NA | NA | TRBV14 | 14 | TGTGCCAGCAGCCACACCCAGGGGAAGGATACGCAGTATTTT | CASSHTQGKDTQYF
TRBJ1-6 | NA | TRBD1 | TRBV19 | 15 | TGTGCCAGTAGTATAGTCACAGGGGAATATTCACCCCTCCACTTT | CASSIVTGEYSPLHF
TRBJ2-2 | NA | NA | TRBV3-1/TRBV3-2 | 11 | TGTGCCAGCAGCTCAGGAGGGGAGCTGTTTTTT | CASSSGGELFF
TRBJ1-2 | NA | TRBD1 | TRBV27 | 13 | TGTGCCAGCAGTTTCACAGGGGCCTATGGCTACACCTTC | CASSFTGAYGYTF
TRBJ1-1 | NA | NA | TRBV28 | 11 | TGTGCCATCCTATTGAACACTGAAGCTTTCTTT | CAILLNTEAFF
TRBJ1-3 | NA | NA | TRBV19 | 17 | TGTGCCAGTAGTATAGGACCACCTAGAACCTCTGGAAACACCATATATTTT | CASSIGPPRTSGNTIYF
TRBJ2-6 | NA | NA | TRBV4-3 | 17 | TGCGCCAGCAGCCAAGATCCCCCCGGGGCTGGGGCCAACGTCCTGACTTTC | CASSQDPPGAGANVLTF
TRBJ2-3 | NA | NA | TRBV2 | 12 | TGTGCCAGCAGTCCGGGGTCAGATACGCAGTATTTT | CASSPGSDTQYF
TRBJ1-2 | NA | TRBD1 | TRBV5-1 | 15 | TGCGCCAGCAGCCCGGAGGGGGCAGTGGACTATGGCTACACCTTC | CASSPEGAVDYGYTF
TRBJ2-5 | NA | NA | TRBV7-9 | 17 | TGTGCCAGCAGCTTAGAAGACTGGGGGAGGTCGTGGGAGACCCAGTACTTC | CASSLEDWGRSWETQYF
TRBJ1-3 | NA | NA | TRBV5-1 | 14 | TGCGCCAGCAGCCAGACAGTTTCTGGAAACACCATATATTTT | CASSQTVSGNTIYF
TRBJ1-1 | NA | NA | TRBV5-4 | 12 | TGTGCCAGCAGCTTGAGGTCAGGGGAAGCTTTCTTT | CASSLRSGEAFF
TRBJ1-2 | NA | NA | TRBV5-5 | 14 | TGTGCCAGCAGCCTAGGTAGGGACACCTATGGCTACACCTTC | CASSLGRDTYGYTF
TRBJ1-2 | few | NA | TRBV28 | 12 | TGTGCCGCTGGGGGGTCTAACTATGGCTACACCTTC | CAAGGSNYGYTF
TRBJ2-7 | NA | NA | TRBV4-1 | 16 | TGCGCCAGCAGCCAAGAGCCGGCGGCAATCTCCTACGAGCAGTACTTC | CASSQEPAAISYEQYF
TRBJ1-1 | NA | NA | TRBV7-2 | 18 | TGTGCCAGCAGCTTAGGTGAGGCTAAAGAAATTATGAACACTGAAGCTTTCTTT | CASSLGEAKEIMNTEAFF